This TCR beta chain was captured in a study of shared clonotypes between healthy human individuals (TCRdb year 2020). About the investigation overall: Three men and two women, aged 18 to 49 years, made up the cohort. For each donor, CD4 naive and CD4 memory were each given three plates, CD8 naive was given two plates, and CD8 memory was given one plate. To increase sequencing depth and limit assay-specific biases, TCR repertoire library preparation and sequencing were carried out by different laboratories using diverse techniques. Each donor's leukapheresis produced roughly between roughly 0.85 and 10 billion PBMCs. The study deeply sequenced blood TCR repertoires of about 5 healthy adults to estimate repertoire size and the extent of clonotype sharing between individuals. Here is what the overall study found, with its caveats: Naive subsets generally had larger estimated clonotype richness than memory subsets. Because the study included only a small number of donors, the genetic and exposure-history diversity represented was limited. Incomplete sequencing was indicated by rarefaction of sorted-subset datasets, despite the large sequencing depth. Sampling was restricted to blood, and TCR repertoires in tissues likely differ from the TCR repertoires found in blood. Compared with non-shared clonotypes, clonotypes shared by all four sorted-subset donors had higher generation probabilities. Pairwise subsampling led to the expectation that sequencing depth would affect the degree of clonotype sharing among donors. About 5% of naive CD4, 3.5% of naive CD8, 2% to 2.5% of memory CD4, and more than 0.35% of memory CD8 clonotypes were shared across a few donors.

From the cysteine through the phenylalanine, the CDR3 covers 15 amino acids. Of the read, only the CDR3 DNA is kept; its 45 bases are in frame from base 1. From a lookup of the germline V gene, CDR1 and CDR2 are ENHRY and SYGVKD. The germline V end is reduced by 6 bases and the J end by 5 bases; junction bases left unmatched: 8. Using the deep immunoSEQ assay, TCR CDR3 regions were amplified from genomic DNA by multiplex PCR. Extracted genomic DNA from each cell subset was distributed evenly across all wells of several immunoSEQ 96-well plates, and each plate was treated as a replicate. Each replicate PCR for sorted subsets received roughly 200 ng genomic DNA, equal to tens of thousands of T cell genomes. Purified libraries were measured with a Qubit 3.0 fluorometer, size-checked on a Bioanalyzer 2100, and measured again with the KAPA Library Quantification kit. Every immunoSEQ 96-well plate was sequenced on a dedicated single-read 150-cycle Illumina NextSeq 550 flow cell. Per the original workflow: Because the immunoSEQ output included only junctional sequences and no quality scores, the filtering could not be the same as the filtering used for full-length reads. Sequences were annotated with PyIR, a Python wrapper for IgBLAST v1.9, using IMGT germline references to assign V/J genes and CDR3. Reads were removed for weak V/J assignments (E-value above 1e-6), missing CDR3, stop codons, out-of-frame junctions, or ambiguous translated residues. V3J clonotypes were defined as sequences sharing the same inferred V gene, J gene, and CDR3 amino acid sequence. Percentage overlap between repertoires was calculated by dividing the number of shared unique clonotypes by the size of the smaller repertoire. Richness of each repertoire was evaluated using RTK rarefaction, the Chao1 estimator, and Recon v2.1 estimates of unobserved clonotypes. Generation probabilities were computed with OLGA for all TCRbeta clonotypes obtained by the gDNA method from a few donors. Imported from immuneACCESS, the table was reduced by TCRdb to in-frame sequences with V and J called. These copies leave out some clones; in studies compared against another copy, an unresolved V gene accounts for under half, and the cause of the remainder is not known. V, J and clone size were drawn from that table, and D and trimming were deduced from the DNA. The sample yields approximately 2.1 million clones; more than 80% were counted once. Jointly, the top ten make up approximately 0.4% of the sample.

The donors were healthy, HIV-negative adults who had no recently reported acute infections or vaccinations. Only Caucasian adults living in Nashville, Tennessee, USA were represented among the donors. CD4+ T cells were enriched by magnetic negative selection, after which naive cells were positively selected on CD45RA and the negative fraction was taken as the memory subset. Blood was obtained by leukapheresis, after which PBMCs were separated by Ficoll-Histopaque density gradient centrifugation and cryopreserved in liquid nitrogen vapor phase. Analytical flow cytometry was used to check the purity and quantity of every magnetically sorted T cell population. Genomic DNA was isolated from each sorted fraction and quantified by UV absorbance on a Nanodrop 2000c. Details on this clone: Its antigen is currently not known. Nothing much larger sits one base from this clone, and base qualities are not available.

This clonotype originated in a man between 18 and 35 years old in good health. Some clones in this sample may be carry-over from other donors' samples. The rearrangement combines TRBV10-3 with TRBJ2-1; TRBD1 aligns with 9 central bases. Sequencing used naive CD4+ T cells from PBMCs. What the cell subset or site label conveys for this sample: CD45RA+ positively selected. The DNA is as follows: TGTGCCATCAGACCCGGACAGGGGACTAACAATGAGCAGTTCTTC. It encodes CAIRPGQGTNNEQFF.